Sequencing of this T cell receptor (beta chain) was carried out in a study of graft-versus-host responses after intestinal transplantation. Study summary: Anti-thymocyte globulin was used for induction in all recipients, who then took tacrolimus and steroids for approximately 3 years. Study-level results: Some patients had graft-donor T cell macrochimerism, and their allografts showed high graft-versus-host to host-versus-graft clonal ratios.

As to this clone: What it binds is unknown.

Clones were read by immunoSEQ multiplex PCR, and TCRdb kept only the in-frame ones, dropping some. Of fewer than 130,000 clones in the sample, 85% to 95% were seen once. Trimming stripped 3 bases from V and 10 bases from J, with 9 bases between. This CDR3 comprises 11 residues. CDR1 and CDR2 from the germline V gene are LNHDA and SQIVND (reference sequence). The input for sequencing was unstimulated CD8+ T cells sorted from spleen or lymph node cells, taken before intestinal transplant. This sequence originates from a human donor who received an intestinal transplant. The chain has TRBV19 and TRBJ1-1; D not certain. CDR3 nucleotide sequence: TGTGCCAGTAGTATGGGCCAAACAGCTTTCTTT. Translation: CASSMGQTAFF.